A single sample gave rise to the 16 T cell receptor beta chains below, sequenced in a study of T and B cells in COVID-19 patients. From blood, about 230-500 ng of genomic DNA served as TRB template. BIOMED2 TRB-A/B primer pools were used in multiplex TRB PCR. TCRdb processed the multiplex PCR reads anew with MiXCR; each CDR3 protein has one entry. The sample comprises 18,000 or so distinct CDR3 sequences, 35% to 40% of which are singletons, and approximately 15% rests with the top ten. The sample was blood. All receptors derive from a human donor with active COVID-19.

This clonotype has more than one count but fewer than ten. J is TRBJ1-1 and V is TRBV20-1; the D is unclear. This CDR3 comprises 12 residues. The V end lost 3 bases, the J end lost 3 bases, and 8 bases lay between the germline ends. Germline V lookup: CDR1 DFQATT, CDR2 SNEGSKA (reference sequence). The CDR3 DNA reads TGCAGTGCTAGGAAGCAGGACACTGAAGCTTTCTTT. Translating gives CSARKQDTEAFF.

This clonotype was recorded a few times. V gene TRBV12-3 or TRBV12-4 combines with J gene TRBJ1-2; D gene unclear. The CDR3 is 13 residues long. Between the trimmed V and J ends, which lost 7 bases and 7 bases, there was a span of 16 bases. This CDR3 reads CASTPWGGGGYTF. The DNA of the CDR3 is TGTGCCAGCACCCCTTGGGGAGGTGGTGGCTACACCTTC.

The chain combines TRBV20-1 with TRBJ2-6; D gene uncertain. Germline CDR1 and CDR2: DFQATT and SNEGSKA (reference sequence). The CDR3 extends over 14 amino acids. V was pared by 5 bases and J by 2 bases, with 10 bases between. In DNA, the CDR3 is TGCAGTGCTCTAGACAAGGCTGGGGCCAACGTCCTGACTTTC. Protein: CSALDKAGANVLTF.

This clonotype has more than one count but fewer than ten. This chain uses TRBV12-3 or TRBV12-4 with TRBJ2-5; TRBD2 aligns across 11 bases. V shed 6 bases and J 4 bases; nucleotides not matched to a gene: 10. This CDR3 is 16 amino acids long. The chain's CDR3 is CASRLNSGGARETQYF. The CDR3, as DNA: TGTGCCAGCAGGCTCAATAGCGGGGGGGCCAGAGAGACCCAGTACTTC.

This clonotype showed up just once. This chain uses TRBV27 with TRBJ1-2; 8 bases map to TRBD1. CDR3 length: 14 amino acids. Per the germline V gene, CDR1 is MNHEY and CDR2 is SMNVEV (reference sequence). V trimming: 5 bases; J trimming: 6 bases; junction bases outside the gene matches: 8. As DNA, the CDR3 is TGTGCCAGCAGTAAAGGGACAGGTCTCCATGGCTACACCTTC. Translated, it gives CASSKGTGLHGYTF.

Only a few counts were recorded for this clonotype. This chain uses TRBV20-1 with TRBJ2-2, with D perhaps TRBD2 (5 bases). Trimming stripped 2 bases from V and 1 base from J, with 17 bases between. This CDR3 is built from 17 residues. Germline V CDR1 and CDR2: DFQATT, SNEGSKA (reference sequence). The CDR3 bases are TGCAGTGCTAGACCCTTCGGAGGCAAGGGGAACACCGGGGAGCTGTTTTTT. This translates into CSARPFGGKGNTGELFF.

This clonotype was detected a few times. The chain has TRBV20-1 and TRBJ2-3; 8 bases map to TRBD2. Looked up from germline, CDR1 is DFQATT and CDR2 is SNEGSKA (reference sequence). V lost 3 bases, J lost 1 base, and 6 bases stayed unmatched. The CDR3 is 15 residues long. This chain's CDR3 is CSASGGATGTDTQYF. The CDR3 DNA is TGCAGTGCTAGCGGGGGGGCTACCGGCACAGATACGCAGTATTTT.

The chain is built from TRBV7-6 and TRBJ1-1, with a weak D call TRBD1 (6 bases). This CDR3 has 14 amino acids. Trimming removed 6 bases at V and 2 bases at J, with 13 bases between. Germline CDR1 and CDR2: SGHVS and FNYEAQ. The CDR3 reads CASRIEGGNTEAFF. Here the CDR3 DNA reads TGTGCCAGCAGGATAGAGGGGGGAAACACTGAAGCTTTCTTT.

The rearrangement uses TRBV27 and TRBJ1-1; the D gene is possibly TRBD1 (6 bases). The CDR3 has 13 residues. V dropped 8 bases and J dropped 2 bases, with 12 bases sitting between them. Germline values: CDR1 MNHEY, CDR2 SMNVEV (reference sequence). Here the CDR3 reads CASAWTVNTEAFF. The CDR3, as DNA: TGTGCCAGCGCGTGGACAGTTAACACTGAAGCTTTCTTT.

The chain employs TRBV13 and TRBJ1-4; 7 nucleotides agree with TRBD1. Germline trimming cut 5 bases from V and 8 bases from J; bases unmatched to any gene: 8. CDR1 PRHDT and CDR2 FYEKMQ come from the germline V gene (reference sequence). This CDR3 has 14 amino acids. The CDR3 here is CASSPRGEREKLFF. The CDR3 DNA reads as TGTGCCAGCAGCCCCAGGGGGGAGCGAGAAAAACTGTTTTTT.

The chain combines TRBV18 with TRBJ1-1; D gene unclear. Germline V gene lookup returns CDR1 KGHSH and CDR2 LQKENI. The CDR3 has 12 amino acids. The V end lost 2 bases, the J end lost 8 bases, and 9 bases lay between the germline ends. This chain's CDR3 is CASSPGDVEAFF. DNA of the CDR3: TGTGCCAGCTCACCAGGGGATGTCGAAGCTTTCTTT.

V is TRBV20-1 and J is TRBJ2-1; tentative D call: TRBD1 (5 bases). The CDR3 length is 14 residues. Trimming left V 3 bases short and J 4 bases short, with 13 bases between. Germline values: CDR1 DFQATT, CDR2 SNEGSKA (reference sequence). CDR3 sequence reads: CSASVWTQYNEQFF. The CDR3 nucleotides are TGCAGTGCTAGTGTCTGGACACAGTACAATGAGCAGTTCTTC.

V usage is TRBV6-4 and J usage is TRBJ2-3, with TRBD2 identical over 10 bases. The CDR3 is made up of 16 amino acids. Trimming took 3 bases from V and 2 from J; bases not matched to a gene: 5. The germline CDR1 and CDR2 sequences are MRHNA and SNTAGT. The CDR3 loop is CASSEGAGGATDTQYF. The CDR3 DNA sequence: TGTGCCAGCAGTGAGGGAGCGGGGGGGGCCACAGATACGCAGTATTTT.

This clonotype has only a few counts. This chain links TRBV20-1 with TRBJ2-3, with 7 positions matching TRBD2. The J segment lost 0 bases and the V segment lost 3 bases, leaving 6 bases of the junction unmatched. Germline CDR1 DFQATT, CDR2 SNEGSKA (reference sequence). This CDR3 is built from 15 residues. In DNA form, the CDR3 reads TGCAGTGCTAGTTACCCTAGCGGAAGCACAGATACGCAGTATTTT. Protein product: CSASYPSGSTDTQYF.

This rearrangement joins TRBV12-3 or TRBV12-4 to TRBJ1-2; D is ambiguous. Trimming removed 7 bases from V and 2 bases from J, with 11 bases in between. The CDR3 length is 13 residues. CDR3 in amino acids: CASTIRVNYGYTF. In nucleotides, the CDR3 is TGTGCCAGCACCATACGGGTGAACTATGGCTACACCTTC.

The rearrangement links TRBV6-4 to TRBJ2-1, with 10 positions matching TRBD2. With V trimmed by 6 bases and J by 7 bases, 6 bases remained unmatched. This CDR3 contains 14 residues. Germline assignment: CDR1 MRHNA and CDR2 SNTAGT. As DNA, the CDR3 is TGTGCCAGCAGGGCTAGCGGGGGTGAAAATGAGCAGTTCTTC. It encodes CASRASGGENEQFF.